This T cell receptor (beta chain) was sequenced in a study of T-cell memory formation after mild COVID-19. Study findings and constraints: Most CD4+ clones that shrank were in CM and EM, while CD8+ ones turned up in EMRA. Some clones that responded were present in memory (sampled pre-infection), which suggests cross-reactive memory joined.

Germline CDR1 SNHLY, CDR2 FYNNEI. Trimming took 3 bases from V and 6 from J, leaving 3 bases between them. The CDR3 totals 10 residues. MiXCR, run by TCRdb on the 5' RACE reads, gives a single entry per CDR3 protein. The sample includes about 110,000 distinct CDR3 sequences, 15% to 20% of them seen just once. A word on this clonotype: What it binds is not known.

The chain carries TRBV2 and TRBJ2-7, with no clear D. The TCR sequence derives from a man aged 18-30 years who had mild COVID-19 (a few samples of this study predate the infection). Cell type and time point are not known. Sequenced material: PBMCs or a T cell subset sorted from them (not recorded which). CDR3 residues: CASSDREQYF. For the CDR3, the DNA is TGTGCCAGCAGTGACCGCGAGCAGTACTTC.